This record looks at one T cell receptor (beta chain) sequence and its context. The target antigen is unknown. The junction departs from germline at one end; a sequencing error may be responsible. This sample is part of a study of T cells in Graves' hyperthyroidism and ophthalmopathy. Study-level results: Ophthalmopathy was distinguished from stable hyperthyroidism by 13 V-J signatures.

Germline values: CDR1 MDHEN, CDR2 SYDVKM. There are 11 residues in the CDR3. Newly diagnosed patients aged 18 to 65 had hyperthyroidism of under 2 months' duration. Using RNA transcripts as the source, TCR beta CDR3 regions were amplified. With the HTBI primer set, the TCR CDR3 went through a first round of RT-PCR. TCRdb redid the calling of the multiplex PCR reads with MiXCR, one entry per CDR3 protein. The sample has nearly 600,000 distinct CDR3 sequences, about 15% seen once. The sequence was collected from a woman in her 30s with Graves' hyperthyroidism that later progressed to Graves' ophthalmopathy. Sequencing input: blood. J is TRBJ1-2 and V is TRBV28; TRBD1 aligns across 7 bases. The CDR3 DNA reads TGTGCCAGCAGAGGACAGGATGGCTACGCCTTC. Translating gives CASRGQDGYAF.